The clone carrying this T cell receptor beta chain was picked up a small number of times. The antigen is not known. This entry is derived from a study of coeliac disease. Findings of the study overall: Only 1 of 6 controls, but 9 of 18 coeliac samples, showed published gliadin-specific TRB sequences.

The table came from immunoSEQ multiplex PCR; TCRdb's copy has only in-frame clones and leaves some out. This repertoire shows around 9,000 clones, roughly 71% found once; its top ten account for 20%. Looked up from germline, CDR1 is MNHNS and CDR2 is SASEGT. This CDR3 region has 12 residues. Deletions cut 8 bases from V and 3 bases from J, with 10 bases between. V is TRBV6-1 and J is TRBJ1-1; no firm D call. The receptor comes from a woman aged 55-70 years with celiac disease. Sequenced: lamina propria lymphocytes from the gut. CDR3 DNA: TGTGCCAGCCGGGCGGGCCACACTGAAGCTTTCTTT. It is translated as CASRAGHTEAFF.